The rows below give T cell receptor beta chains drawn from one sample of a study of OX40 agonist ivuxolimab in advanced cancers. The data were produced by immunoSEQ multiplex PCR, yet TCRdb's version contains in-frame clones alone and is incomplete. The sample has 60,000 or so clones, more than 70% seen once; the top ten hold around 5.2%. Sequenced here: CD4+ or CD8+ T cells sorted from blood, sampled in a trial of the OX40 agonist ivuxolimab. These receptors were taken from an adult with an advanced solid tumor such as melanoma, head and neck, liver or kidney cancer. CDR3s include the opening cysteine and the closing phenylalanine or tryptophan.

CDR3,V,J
CASSARGVPKTEAFF,TRBV6-1,TRBJ1-1
CASRGFGQSLNEQYF,TRBV19,TRBJ2-7
CASGLPGLVANTGELFF,TRBV12-5,TRBJ2-2
CASRYSSGAYEQYF,TRBV6-1,TRBJ2-7
CASSLGSPGELFF,TRBV13,TRBJ2-2
CASSQDRSSNQPQHF,TRBV4-1,TRBJ1-5
CASRAGEVGEQFF,TRBV6-6,TRBJ2-1
CASNRGNTEAFF,TRBV6-1,TRBJ1-1
CASGWRQGLIGELFF,TRBV28,TRBJ2-2
CASKDSGLGTEAFF,TRBV2,TRBJ1-1
CASSQHPSTDTQYF,TRBV4-3,TRBJ2-3
CASSVTDYNSPLHF,TRBV18,TRBJ1-6
CASSPPAAGISEAFF,TRBV5-4,TRBJ1-1
CASKGIGDTIYF,TRBV7-3,TRBJ1-3
CASRDPGKNTEAFF,TRBV6-6,TRBJ1-1
CASSIEGGHTYEQYF,TRBV19,TRBJ2-7
CASSRILSDRVGYTF,TRBV5-6,TRBJ1-2
CASQGYNEKLFF,TRBV6-5,TRBJ1-4
CASSQDGLGNQPQHF,TRBV4-3,TRBJ1-5
CATRSGGPYGYTF,TRBV6-5,TRBJ1-2
CASSARTGTGELFF,TRBV4-1,TRBJ2-2
CASSQDRMGEQFF,TRBV14,TRBJ2-1
CASSVEQGGYEQYF,TRBV9,TRBJ2-7
CASSIQQGAIEQYF,TRBV19,TRBJ2-7
CAWSDRGVKRYTF,TRBV30,TRBJ1-2
CASSPGLAERSYNEQFF,TRBV18,TRBJ2-1
CASTLGTSYEQFF,TRBV6-1,TRBJ2-1
CASSSQTVEQYF,TRBV28,TRBJ2-7
CASRTGQGSYNEQFF,TRBV27,TRBJ2-1
CASKGNERQYF,TRBV5-1,TRBJ2-3
CASSFDRHQPQHF,TRBV7-3,TRBJ1-5
CASSLTKGAGGNTIYF,TRBV5-6,TRBJ1-3
CASSYSRGFYGYTF,TRBV6-6,TRBJ1-2
CASSSRRDRESNEQFF,TRBV27,TRBJ2-1
CASSSTGYTEAFF,TRBV25-1,TRBJ1-1
CSVGIDTQYF,TRBV29-1,TRBJ2-3
CSAQSGYEQYF,TRBV20-1,TRBJ2-7
CASRARPERGQISGYTF,TRBV19,TRBJ1-2
CASSRLAGYNEQFF,TRBV10-2,TRBJ2-1
CASTPLEQNEQFF,TRBV7-9,TRBJ2-1
CASSLEGQLNTEAFF,TRBV7-2,TRBJ1-1
CASSNRPPIYGYTF,TRBV7-2,TRBJ1-2
CASSQFLVPSNTGELFF,TRBV4-3,TRBJ2-2
CASSSRVSTEAFF,TRBV11-2,TRBJ1-1
CASSPRDGDSQYF,TRBV19,TRBJ2-5
CASSYITGRSNEQFF,TRBV7-9,TRBJ2-1
CAISGVPDREAFF,TRBV6-5,TRBJ1-1
CASSLGPRADTQYF,TRBV7-6,TRBJ2-3
CASSRTGGRGEKLFF,TRBV5-4,TRBJ1-4
CASTLTGVEQPQHF,TRBV5-5,TRBJ1-5
CATSKGPVSVGTGELFF,TRBV15,TRBJ2-2
CASSRGGDRTDTQYF,TRBV28,TRBJ2-3
CASNLGQLNEKLFF,TRBV28,TRBJ1-4